This T cell receptor (beta chain) was captured in a study of CD8+CD57+ T cells in acquired aplastic anemia. As for the study in general: The sorted CD4+ and CD8+ cells yielded an average approximately 3.3 ug of DNA. CD4+ reads averaged about 11 million in healthy donors.

This clonotype was counted ten times or more. The antigen remains undetermined. Profiling that covered TCR beta VDJ and CDR3 relied on genomic DNA as its template. MiXCR, applied by TCRdb to the reads, yields one record per CDR3 protein. The table lists approximately 170,000 distinct CDR3 sequences, 50% to 75% of them singletons, with less than 55% in the top ten. The germline gives CDR1 MNHEY, CDR2 SVGAGI. V shed 6 bases and J shed 1 base, with 3 bases lying between them. CDR3 length: 11 residues. Findings of the study overall: With respect to CD8+ Simpson's diversity, patients and controls did not differ significantly. Common to patients and controls were 25 to 30 CD8+ CDR3 sequences.

The material sequenced was sorted CD4+, CD8+, or CD8+CD57+ T cells (not recorded which) from PBMCs. This chain connects TRBV6-5 to TRBJ1-1; no definite D call. The clonotype originates from a human donor in good health. This CDR3 reads CASRKNTEAFF. CDR3 DNA: TGTGCCAGCAGGAAGAACACTGAAGCTTTCTTT.